Listed here is a single T cell receptor beta chain. This sample is drawn from a study of CD8+CD57+ T cells in acquired aplastic anemia. Study overall: Sorted cells (CD4+ and CD8+) yielded DNA amounts that averaged approximately 3.2 ug. Healthy donor CD4+ samples were sequenced to a depth that averaged about 11 million reads.

From germline, CDR1 is SGHTA and CDR2 FQGTGA. The CDR3 extends over 14 amino acids. With 5 bases removed from V and 6 bases from J, the gap between germline ends came to 14 bases. Both TCR beta VDJ combination and CDR3 sequence profiling were carried out. Genomic DNA was the template for this profiling. Each CDR3 protein is one row after TCRdb ran MiXCR on the reads. Among 200,000 to 250,000 distinct CDR3 sequences listed, approximately 60% were seen once. The rearrangement uses TRBV7-3 and TRBJ2-1, with D maybe TRBD2 (6 bases). Sequencing was carried out using sorted CD4+, CD8+, or CD8+CD57+ T cells (not recorded which) from PBMCs. This clonotype was sampled from a human donor in good health. The CDR3 DNA is TGTGCCAGCAGCACCTCGACTAGTGTCAATGAGCAGTTCTTC. Translation: CASSTSTSVNEQFF.